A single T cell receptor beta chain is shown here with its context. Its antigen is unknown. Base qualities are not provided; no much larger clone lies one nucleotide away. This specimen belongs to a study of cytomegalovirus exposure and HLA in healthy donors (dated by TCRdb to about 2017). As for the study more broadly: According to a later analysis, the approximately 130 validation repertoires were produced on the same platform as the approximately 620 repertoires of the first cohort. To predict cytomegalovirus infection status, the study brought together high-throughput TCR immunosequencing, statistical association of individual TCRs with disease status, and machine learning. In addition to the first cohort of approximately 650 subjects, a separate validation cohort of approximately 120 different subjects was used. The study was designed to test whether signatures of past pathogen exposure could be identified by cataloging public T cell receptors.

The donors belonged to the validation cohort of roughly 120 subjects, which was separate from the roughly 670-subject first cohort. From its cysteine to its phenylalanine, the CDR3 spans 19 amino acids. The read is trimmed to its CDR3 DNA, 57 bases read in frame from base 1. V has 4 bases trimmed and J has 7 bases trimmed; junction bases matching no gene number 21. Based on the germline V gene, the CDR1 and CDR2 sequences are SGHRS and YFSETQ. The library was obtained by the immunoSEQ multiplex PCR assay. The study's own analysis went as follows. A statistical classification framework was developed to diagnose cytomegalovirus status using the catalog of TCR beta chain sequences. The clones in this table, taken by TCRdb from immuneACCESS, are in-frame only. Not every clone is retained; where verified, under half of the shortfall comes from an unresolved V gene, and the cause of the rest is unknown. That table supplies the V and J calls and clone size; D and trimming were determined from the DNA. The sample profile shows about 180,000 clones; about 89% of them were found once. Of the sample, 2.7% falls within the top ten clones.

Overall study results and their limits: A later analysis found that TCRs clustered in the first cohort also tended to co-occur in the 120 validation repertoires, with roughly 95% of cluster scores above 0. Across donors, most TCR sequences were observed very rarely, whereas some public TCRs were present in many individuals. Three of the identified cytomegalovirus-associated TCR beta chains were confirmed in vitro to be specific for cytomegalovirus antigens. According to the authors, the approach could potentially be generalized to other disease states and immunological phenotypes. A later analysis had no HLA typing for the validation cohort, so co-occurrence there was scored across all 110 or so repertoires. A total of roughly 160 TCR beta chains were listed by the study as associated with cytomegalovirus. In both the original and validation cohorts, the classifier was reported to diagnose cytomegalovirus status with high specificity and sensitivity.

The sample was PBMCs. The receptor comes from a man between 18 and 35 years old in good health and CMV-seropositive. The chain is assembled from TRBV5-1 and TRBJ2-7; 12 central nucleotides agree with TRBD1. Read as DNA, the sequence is TGCGCCAGCAGCCCGTCCGGGACAGGGGGCATTAGTTCCGGTTGGGAGCAGTACTTC. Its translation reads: CASSPSGTGGISSGWEQYF.